This TCR beta chain was retrieved from a study of CD8 T cells in Susac syndrome. The authors reverse transcribed roughly 0.5 to 1 ug RNA with random hexamers. Via MiXCR, TCRdb re-called the immunoSEQ multiplex PCR reads, giving one row per CDR3 protein. The repertoire holds about 250,000 distinct CDR3 sequences, with over 85% as singletons. Trimming shortened V by 4 bases and J by 6 bases, and 12 bases separated the two germline ends. The length of the CDR3 is 13 residues. Looked up from germline, CDR1 is SGHNT and CDR2 is YYREEE (reference sequence). Sequencing of TCR beta was carried out in blood CD8+ and CD4+ T cells. The patients who served as multiple sclerosis controls were treatment-naive and had stable or active relapsing-remitting disease that fulfilled the revised McDonald criteria. The CD8+ and CD4+ T cells were negatively isolated, with the TEMRA cells enriched by FACS.

The chain is built from TRBV5-4 and TRBJ2-3; a possible D gene is TRBD2 (5 bases). The TCR was taken from a human donor with multiple sclerosis. Source material: CD4+ T cells from PBMCs. The CDR3 loop is CASSHDSGDTQYF. The CDR3 coding sequence is TGTGCCAGCAGCCACGACTCGGGGGATACGCAGTATTTT.